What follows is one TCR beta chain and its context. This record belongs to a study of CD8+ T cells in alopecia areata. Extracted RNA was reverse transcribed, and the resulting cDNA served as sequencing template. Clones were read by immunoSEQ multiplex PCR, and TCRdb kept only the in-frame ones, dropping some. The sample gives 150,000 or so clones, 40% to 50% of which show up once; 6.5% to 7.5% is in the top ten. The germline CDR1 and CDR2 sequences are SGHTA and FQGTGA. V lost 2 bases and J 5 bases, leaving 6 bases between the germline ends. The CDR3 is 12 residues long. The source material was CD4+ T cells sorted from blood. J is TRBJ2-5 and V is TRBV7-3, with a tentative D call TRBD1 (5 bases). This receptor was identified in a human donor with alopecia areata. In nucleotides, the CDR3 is TGTGCCAGCAGCTTACCAGGGGAGACCCAGTACTTC. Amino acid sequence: CASSLPGETQYF.